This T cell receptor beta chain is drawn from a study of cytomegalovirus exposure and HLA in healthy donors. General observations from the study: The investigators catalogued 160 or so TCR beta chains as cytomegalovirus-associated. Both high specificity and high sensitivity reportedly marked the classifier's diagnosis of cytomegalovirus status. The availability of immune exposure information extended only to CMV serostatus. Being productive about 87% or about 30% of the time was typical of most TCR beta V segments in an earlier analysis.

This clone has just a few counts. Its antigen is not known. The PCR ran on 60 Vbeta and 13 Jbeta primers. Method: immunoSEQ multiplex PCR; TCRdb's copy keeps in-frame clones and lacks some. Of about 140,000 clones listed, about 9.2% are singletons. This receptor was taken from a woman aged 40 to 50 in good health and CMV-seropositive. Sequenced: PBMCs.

The CDR3 nucleotides are TGCGCCAGCAGCTTGGTGGGACAGGCATTCCAAGAGACCCAGTACTTC. Translation gives CASSLVGQAFQETQYF. The gene calls are TRBV5-1 and TRBJ2-5; TRBD1 agrees at 8 bases. V lost 0 bases to trimming and J lost 1 base; unmatched junction nucleotides: 5. Germline loops: CDR1 SGHRS, CDR2 YFSETQ. This CDR3 is built from 16 residues. The entire variable domain, with the rest obtained from reference TRBV5-1 and TRBJ2-5, is as follows: KAGVTQTPRYLIKTRGQQVTLSCSPISGHRSVSWYQQTPGQGLQFLFEYFSETQRNKGNFPGRFSGRQFSNSRSEMNVSTLELGDSALYLCASSLVGQAFQETQYFGPGTRLLVL.